The source of this T cell receptor beta chain is a study of blood T cell repertoires in COVID-19. Across the whole study: From T cells, B-cell-depleted T cells, or PBMCs came the material, which was cDNA or gDNA.

Clones were sequenced by immunoSEQ multiplex PCR, and TCRdb holds only the in-frame ones, with some missing. The data show 250,000 to 300,000 clones, approximately 88% seen once. Per germline, CDR1 MNHEY and CDR2 SVGAGI. The CDR3 has 12 residues. The ends were cut back, 4 bases at V and 4 bases at J, with 8 bases in the middle. Sequenced input: peripheral blood. This receptor was taken from a woman aged 25-40 years with acute or convalescent COVID-19. The chain carries TRBV6-5 and TRBJ2-7; D ambiguous. This CDR3 reads CASSSLPYEQYF. In nucleotides, the CDR3 is TGTGCCAGCAGTTCCCTCCCGTACGAGCAGTACTTC.